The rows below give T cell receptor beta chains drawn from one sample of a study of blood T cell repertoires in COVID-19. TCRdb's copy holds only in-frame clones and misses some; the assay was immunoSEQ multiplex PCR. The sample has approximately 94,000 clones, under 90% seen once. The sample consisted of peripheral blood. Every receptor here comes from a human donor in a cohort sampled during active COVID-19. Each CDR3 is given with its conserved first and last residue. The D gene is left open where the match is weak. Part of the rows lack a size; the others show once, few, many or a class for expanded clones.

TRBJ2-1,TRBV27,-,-,TGTGCCAGCAGTTCCCGGAATGAGCAGTTCTTC,CASSSRNEQFF
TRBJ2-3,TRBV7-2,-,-,TGTGCCAGCAGCTTAAGGCGGGGCCAAGGCGATACGCAGTATTTT,CASSLRRGQGDTQYF
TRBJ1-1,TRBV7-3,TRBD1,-,TGTGCCAGCAGTACAGGGGCGGGGAACACTGAAGCTTTCTTT,CASSTGAGNTEAFF
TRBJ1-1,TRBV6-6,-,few,TGTGCCAGCAGCCGAAATGGGGGGGCCGGACGCCGGACTGAAGCTTTCTTT,CASSRNGGAGRRTEAFF
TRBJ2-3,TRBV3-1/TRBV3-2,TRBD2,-,TGTGCCAGCAGCCCACCTCCGGGCGGGAGGGCCGGCACAGATACGCAGTATTTT,CASSPPPGGRAGTDTQYF
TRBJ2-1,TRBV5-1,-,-,TGCGCCAGCAGCTTAGGAGGGGGCGACTACAATGAGCAGTTCTTC,CASSLGGGDYNEQFF
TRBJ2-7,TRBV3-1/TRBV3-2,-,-,TGTGCCAGCAGCCAATACTACGAGCAGTACTTC,CASSQYYEQYF
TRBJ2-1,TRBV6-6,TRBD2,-,TGTGCCAGCAGTTACCCAGGGTGGACTAGCAAGAATGAGCAGTTCTTC,CASSYPGWTSKNEQFF
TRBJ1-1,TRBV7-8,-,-,TGTGCCAGCAGCCGGGTCTCAGGGATCACTGAAGCTTTCTTT,CASSRVSGITEAFF
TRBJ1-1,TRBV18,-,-,TGTGCCAGCTCCACCGATGGTACAGGCCCTAAGAACACTGAAGCTTTCTTT,CASSTDGTGPKNTEAFF
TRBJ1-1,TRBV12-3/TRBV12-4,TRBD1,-,TGTGCCAGCAGCCAGACAGGGGTCACTGAAGCTTTCTTT,CASSQTGVTEAFF
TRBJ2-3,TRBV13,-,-,TGTGCCAGCAGCTCTAGCACAGATACGCAGTATTTT,CASSSSTDTQYF
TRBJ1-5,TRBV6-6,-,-,TGTGCCAGCAGTTACTCAGAGGACAATCAGCCCCAGCATTTT,CASSYSEDNQPQHF
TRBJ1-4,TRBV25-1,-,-,TGTGCCAGCAGTGAATTAGAGAAATCCTCTGAAAAACTGTTTTTT,CASSELEKSSEKLFF
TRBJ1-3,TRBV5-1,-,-,TGCGCCAGCAGCTCAAGGGACACCCACTCTGGAAACACCATATATTTT,CASSSRDTHSGNTIYF
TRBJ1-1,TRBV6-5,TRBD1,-,TGTGCCAGCAGCGCCGACAGGGTCACTGAAGCTTTCTTT,CASSADRVTEAFF
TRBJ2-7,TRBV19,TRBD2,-,TGTGCCAGTACTCCCTTTTGGCTAGCGGGAGGGCCGGGGGAGCAGTACTTC,CASTPFWLAGGPGEQYF
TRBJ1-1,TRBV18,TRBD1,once,TGTGCCAGCTCGGATCGTCAGGGGGCAGGCACTGAAGCTTTCTTT,CASSDRQGAGTEAFF
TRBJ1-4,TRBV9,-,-,TGTGCCAGCAGCGTAGAGACCGGAACAGGTCCAACTAATGAAAAACTGTTTTTT,CASSVETGTGPTNEKLFF
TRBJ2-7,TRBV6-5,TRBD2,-,TGTGCCAGTGCCACCCCGGGACTAGCGGGCGAGCAGTACTTC,CASATPGLAGEQYF
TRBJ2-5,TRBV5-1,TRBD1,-,TGCGCCAGCAGTGCCGTTGGGACAGGGACCCAAGAGACCCAGTACTTC,CASSAVGTGTQETQYF
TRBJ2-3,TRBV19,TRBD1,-,TGTGCCAGTAGTATTTCCAGGGGGGATACGCAGTATTTT,CASSISRGDTQYF
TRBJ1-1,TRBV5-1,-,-,TGCGCCAGCAGCTCGGGACAATCACAGACTGAAGCTTTCTTT,CASSSGQSQTEAFF
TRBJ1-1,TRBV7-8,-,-,TGTGCCAGCAGCACATTACGGGGGATGAACACTGAAGCTTTCTTT,CASSTLRGMNTEAFF
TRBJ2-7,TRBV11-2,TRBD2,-,TGTGCCAGCAGCTCACAGGGACTAGCGGGCATAACCGAGCAGTACTTC,CASSSQGLAGITEQYF
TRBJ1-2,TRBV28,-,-,TGTGCCAGCAGCCCAGCGCTATCCTCTCTCTATGGCTACACCTTC,CASSPALSSLYGYTF
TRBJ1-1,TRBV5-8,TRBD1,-,TGTGCCAGCAGCAGTCTACCGGGACAGGGGGCGGGTGAAGCTTTCTTT,CASSSLPGQGAGEAFF
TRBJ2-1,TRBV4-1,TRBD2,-,TGCGCCAGCAGCCAAAGGAGCGACGGGAGGACCTACAATGAGCAGTTCTTC,CASSQRSDGRTYNEQFF
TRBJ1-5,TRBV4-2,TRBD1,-,TGTGCCAGCAGCCAAGATTCAGGGGGCATTGATCAGCCCCAGCATTTT,CASSQDSGGIDQPQHF
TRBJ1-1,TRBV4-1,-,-,TGCGCCAGCAGGTCGGCGTCAGGGATCCCGACTGAAGCTTTCTTT,CASRSASGIPTEAFF
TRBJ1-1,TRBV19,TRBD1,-,TGTGCCAGTAGTAGGGGGACAGGGGGCACTGAAGCTTTCTTT,CASSRGTGGTEAFF
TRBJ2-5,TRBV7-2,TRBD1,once,TGTGCCAGCAGCTGGACAGGGGGCGAGAGAGAGACCCAGTACTTC,CASSWTGGERETQYF
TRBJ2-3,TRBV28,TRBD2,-,TGTGCCAGCAGTCTCAAACTAGCGGGAGTACATACGCAGTATTTT,CASSLKLAGVHTQYF
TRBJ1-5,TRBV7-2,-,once,TGTGCCAGCAGCTTACAGGGAGGGCAGCCCCAGCATTTT,CASSLQGGQPQHF
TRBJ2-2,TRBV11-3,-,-,TGTGCCAGCAGCTTTACAGGCCCGAGCACCGGGGAGCTGTTTTTT,CASSFTGPSTGELFF
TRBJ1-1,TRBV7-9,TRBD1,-,TGTGCCAGCAGCCCCGGACAGGGTTATGGTGAAGCTTTCTTT,CASSPGQGYGEAFF
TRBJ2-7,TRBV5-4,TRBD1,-,TGTGCCAGCAGCCCTCCCGGGACAGGGCGAGGGGCCTACGAGCAGTACTTC,CASSPPGTGRGAYEQYF
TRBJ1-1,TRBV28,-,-,TGTGCCAGCAGTCCTTCCTCAGGGCCTGAAGCTTTCTTT,CASSPSSGPEAFF
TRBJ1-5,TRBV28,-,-,TGTGCCAGCACCCGCGTGCTAGGATTCAGCAATCAGCCCCAGCATTTT,CASTRVLGFSNQPQHF
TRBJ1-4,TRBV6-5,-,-,TGTGCCACCGGGTCGAAAGAGGCTAATGAAAAACTGTTTTTT,CATGSKEANEKLFF
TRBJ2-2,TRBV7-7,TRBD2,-,TGTGCTAGCAGCCCTAGCGGGGGGGCGAACACCGGGGAGCTGTTTTTT,CASSPSGGANTGELFF
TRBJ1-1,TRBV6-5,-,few,TGTGCCAGCAGTTACAGGGGCGCTGGGGCTTTCTTT,CASSYRGAGAFF
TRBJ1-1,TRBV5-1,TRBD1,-,TGCGCCAGCAGCTTGCGCACAGGGGGCCTGTGGAACACTGAAGCTTTCTTT,CASSLRTGGLWNTEAFF
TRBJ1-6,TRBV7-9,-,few,TGTGCCCTAGAGAGCCGGACAGCCAATTCACCCCTCCACTTT,CALESRTANSPLHF
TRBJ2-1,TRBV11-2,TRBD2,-,TGTGCCAGCAGCTTAGGGGGAGCGGGAGGATATTCAGATGAGCAGTTCTTC,CASSLGGAGGYSDEQFF
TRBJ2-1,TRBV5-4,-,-,TGTGCCAGCAGCTTGTCGGGGAGCTCCTACAATGAGCAGTTCTTC,CASSLSGSSYNEQFF
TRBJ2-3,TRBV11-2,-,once,TGTGCCAGCAGCTTAGATGGATTGGTCAGGGCGAGTAGGACAGATACGCAGTATTTT,CASSLDGLVRASRTDTQYF
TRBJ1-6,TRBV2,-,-,TGTGCCAGCAGCACAGGGTCTAATTCACCCCTCCACTTT,CASSTGSNSPLHF
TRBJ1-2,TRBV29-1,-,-,TGCAGCGGTGGGGGAGGCCAGGTCCTGGATGGCTACACCTTC,CSGGGGQVLDGYTF
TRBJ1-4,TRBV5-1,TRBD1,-,TGCGCCAGCAGCTTATCGGGACAGGGTGGAGAAAAACTGTTTTTT,CASSLSGQGGEKLFF
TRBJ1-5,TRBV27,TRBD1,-,TGTGCCAGCAGTAGATCCGGGACAGGGGGCCGATATAGCAATCAGCCCCAGCATTTT,CASSRSGTGGRYSNQPQHF